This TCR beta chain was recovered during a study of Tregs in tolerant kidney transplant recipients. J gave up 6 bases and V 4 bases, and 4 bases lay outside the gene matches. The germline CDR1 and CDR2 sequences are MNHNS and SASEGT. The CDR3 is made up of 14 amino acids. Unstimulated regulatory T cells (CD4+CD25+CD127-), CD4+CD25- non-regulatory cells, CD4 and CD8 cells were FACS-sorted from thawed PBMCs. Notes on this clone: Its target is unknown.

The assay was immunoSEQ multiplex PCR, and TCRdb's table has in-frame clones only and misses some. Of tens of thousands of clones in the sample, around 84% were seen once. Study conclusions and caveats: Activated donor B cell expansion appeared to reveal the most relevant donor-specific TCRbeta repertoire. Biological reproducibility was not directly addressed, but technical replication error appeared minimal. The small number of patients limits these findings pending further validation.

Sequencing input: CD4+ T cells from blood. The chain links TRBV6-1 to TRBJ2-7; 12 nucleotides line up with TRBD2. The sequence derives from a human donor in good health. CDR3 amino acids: CASSALLAGGEQYF. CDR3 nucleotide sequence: TGTGCCAGCAGTGCCCTACTAGCGGGAGGCGAGCAGTACTTC.